This TCR beta chain is drawn from a study of T cell repertoires in cytomegalovirus infection. Study results and caveats: Cumulated frequencies of public TCR beta families served to identify carriers of CMV plus the relevant HLA.

Comments on this clonotype: Its antigen is not known.

TCRdb re-called the reads through MiXCR, storing one row per CDR3 protein. The sample has 570,000 or so distinct CDR3 sequences, 40% seen once. The sequencing used cultured PBMCs, collected from culture after CMV antigen stimulation. The TCR originated in a human donor in good health (CMV status not recorded). Some clones in this sample may be carry-over from other donors' samples.

This chain's CDR3 is CASSLAGRGHGYTF. The DNA for the CDR3 is TGTGCCAGCAGCTTAGCTGGACGGGGCCATGGCTACACCTTC. This chain joins TRBV7-8 and TRBJ1-2; possibly TRBD1 for D (5 bases). The CDR3 contains 14 residues. Trimming stripped 0 bases from V and 6 bases from J, with 11 bases between. Germline lookup yields CDR1 SGHVS and CDR2 FQNEAQ.